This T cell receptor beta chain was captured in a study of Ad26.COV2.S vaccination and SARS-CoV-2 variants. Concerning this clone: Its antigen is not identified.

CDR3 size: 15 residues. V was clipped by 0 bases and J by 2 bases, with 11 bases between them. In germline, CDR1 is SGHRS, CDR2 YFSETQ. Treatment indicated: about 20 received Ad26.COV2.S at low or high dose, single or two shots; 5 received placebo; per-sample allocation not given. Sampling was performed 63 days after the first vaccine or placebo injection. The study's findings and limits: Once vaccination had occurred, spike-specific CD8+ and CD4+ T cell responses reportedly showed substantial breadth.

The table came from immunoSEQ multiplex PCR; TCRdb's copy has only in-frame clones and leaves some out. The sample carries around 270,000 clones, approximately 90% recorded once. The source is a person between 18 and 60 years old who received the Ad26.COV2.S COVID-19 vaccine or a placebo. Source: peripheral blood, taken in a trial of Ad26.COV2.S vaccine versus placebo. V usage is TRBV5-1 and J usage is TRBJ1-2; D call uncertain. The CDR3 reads CASSLAGEENYGYTF. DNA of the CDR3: TGCGCCAGCAGCTTGGCTGGGGAAGAAAACTATGGCTACACCTTC.